Presented here are 17 T cell receptor beta chains from one specimen sequenced in a study of T-cell memory formation after mild COVID-19. A single record per CDR3 protein comes from TCRdb applying MiXCR to the 5' RACE reads. Among 280,000 or so distinct CDR3 sequences listed, roughly 8.2% were seen once. Sequencing was done on a sample of PBMCs or a T cell subset sorted from them (not recorded which). The receptors were gathered from a man between 18 and 35 years old who had mild COVID-19 (a few samples of this study predate the infection). Cell type and time point are not known.

This clonotype was observed at least ten times. The chain is built from TRBV5-1 and TRBJ2-1; D may correspond to TRBD1 or TRBD2 (5 bases each). Trimming pared 0 bases from V and 4 bases from J, leaving 11 bases between. CDR1 and CDR2 (germline): SGHRS, YFSETQ. The CDR3 runs 15 residues. The CDR3: CASSLDGGPYNEQFF. In DNA form, the CDR3 reads TGCGCCAGCAGCTTGGATGGGGGTCCGTACAATGAGCAGTTCTTC.

This clonotype was seen repeatedly, ten times or more. The V gene is TRBV3-1, the J gene TRBJ2-1, with TRBD1 matching over 7 bases. V was pared by 6 bases and J by 10 bases, with 6 bases of the junction left unmatched. The germline gives CDR1 LGHDT, CDR2 YNNKEL (reference sequence). The CDR3 is 12 amino acids. The CDR3, as DNA: TGTGCCAGCAGTTTCGACAGGGTCGAGCAGTTCTTC. Protein: CASSFDRVEQFF.

This clonotype was picked up many times. The CDR3: CASSSIGGRTEAFF. The CDR3 DNA is TGTGCCAGCAGCTCCATAGGGGGCCGGACTGAAGCTTTCTTT. The rearrangement uses TRBV7-2 and TRBJ1-1; 7 bases map to TRBD1. The CDR3 extends over 14 amino acids. The germline V gene has CDR1 SGHTA and CDR2 FQGNSA. Germline trimming cut 4 bases from V and 5 bases from J; bases unmatched to any gene: 7.

The table lists this clonotype with many counts. This chain uses TRBV3-1 with TRBJ2-3; 7 positions agree with TRBD2. This CDR3 has 15 residues. Germline CDR1 and CDR2: LGHDT and YNNKEL (reference sequence). With V trimmed by 3 bases and J by 4 bases, 7 bases remained unmatched. The CDR3 coding sequence is TGTGCCAGCAGCCAGCAGGCGGGGGTTGCAGATACGCAGTATTTT. The encoded protein is CASSQQAGVADTQYF.

This clonotype was seen ten or more times. The chain uses TRBV5-1 and TRBJ2-3; 8 bases fit TRBD2. The CDR3 is made up of 17 amino acids. The germline V gene encodes CDR1 SGHRS and CDR2 YFSETQ. The V segment lost 3 bases and the J segment 0 bases; nucleotides outside the gene matches: 9. CDR3 in DNA: TGCGCCAGCAGCTACCTCTCCGCGGGGGGTAGCACAGATACGCAGTATTTT. As protein: CASSYLSAGGSTDTQYF.

DNA of the CDR3: TGTGCCAGCAGTGTCCCCCACAAAAACACTGAAGCTTTCTTT. The encoded protein is CASSVPHKNTEAFF. This chain uses TRBV6-4 with TRBJ1-1; D remains unclear. Between the trimmed V and J ends, which lost 4 bases and 2 bases, there was a span of 11 bases. This CDR3 has 14 residues. CDR1 MRHNA and CDR2 SNTAGT come from the germline V gene.

J is TRBJ2-1 and V is TRBV18; tentative D call: TRBD2 (6 bases). Trimming left V 6 bases short and J 6 bases short, with 21 bases between. The V gene's germline CDR1 is KGHSH and CDR2 LQKENI. The CDR3 covers 16 residues. The CDR3 DNA reads as TGTGCCAGCTCGCGGGAAGTGGTTCCTAATTCCAATGAGCAGTTCTTC. Amino acids: CASSREVVPNSNEQFF.

This clonotype was seen at least ten times. CDR3 sequence: CASSDGAGGQDTQYF. The CDR3 DNA reads as TGTGCCAGCAGTGACGGTGCGGGGGGGCAAGATACGCAGTATTTT. V gene TRBV6-4 combines with J gene TRBJ2-3; 9 nucleotides align to TRBD2. The germline V gene encodes CDR1 MRHNA and CDR2 SNTAGT. V was pared by 2 bases and J by 5 bases, with 5 bases of the junction left unmatched. CDR3 size: 15 residues.

This clonotype was observed a few times. The chain's CDR3 is CASSLPGQGNEKLFF. CDR3 DNA: TGCGCCAGCAGCCTACCGGGACAGGGAAATGAAAAACTGTTTTTT. The chain recombines TRBV5-1 with TRBJ1-4; 9 nucleotides agree with TRBD1. With 4 bases clipped from V and 5 bases from J, the junction kept 6 bases outside the gene matches. The CDR3 totals 15 residues. Germline V gene lookup returns CDR1 SGHRS and CDR2 YFSETQ.

This clonotype was observed a handful of times. The chain employs TRBV12-3 or TRBV12-4 and TRBJ2-2; TRBD2 matches 8 bases. The CDR3 has 16 amino acids. Losses at the gene ends were 6 bases for V and 5 bases for J; bases not matched to a gene: 11. The CDR3 sequence: CASRRGEVLWTGELFF. The CDR3 DNA reads TGTGCCAGCAGGCGGGGGGAAGTTCTTTGGACCGGGGAGCTGTTTTTT.

This clonotype was observed a handful of times. The chain recombines TRBV2 with TRBJ2-3; maybe TRBD1 (8 bases). There are 15 residues in the CDR3. CDR1 and CDR2 from the germline V gene are SNHLY and FYNNEI. Trimming pared 8 bases from V and 9 bases from J, leaving 24 bases between. CDR3 sequence (DNA): TGTGCCAGCCCGATGTCCGGACAGGGAGGGTCAACGCAGTATTTT. Translation: CASPMSGQGGSTQYF.

The chain links TRBV7-2 to TRBJ2-7; D remains ambiguous. Trimming removed 4 bases from V and 0 bases from J, with 4 bases in between. This CDR3 contains 12 residues. Germline-derived CDR1 and CDR2 are SGHTA and FQGNSA. The CDR3 spells CASSYVSYEQYF. In nucleotides, the CDR3 is TGTGCCAGCAGCTACGTCTCCTACGAGCAGTACTTC.

There are many counts of this clonotype. The rearrangement joins TRBV7-2 to TRBJ1-1, with D uncertain. V gave up 1 base and J gave up 3 bases, with 3 bases separating them. Germline V lookup: CDR1 SGHTA, CDR2 FQGNSA. This CDR3 is built from 12 residues. Written as DNA, the CDR3 is TGTGCCAGCAGCTTAGTTGACACTGAAGCTTTCTTT. Protein sequence: CASSLVDTEAFF.

Worth noting for this clonotype: This may be a read error: a much more frequent sequence differs by one nucleotide. The chain employs TRBV7-3 and TRBJ2-3; tentatively, D is TRBD2 (6 bases). Germline loops: CDR1 SGHTA, CDR2 FQGTGA. V lost 1 base and J 2 bases, leaving 7 bases between the germline ends. The CDR3 runs 14 residues. The CDR3 region is CASSLSGVTDTQYF. The CDR3 nucleotides are TGTGCCAGCAGCTTAAGCGGGGTCACAGATACGCAGTATTTT. The variable domain in full, completed from reference TRBV7-3 and TRBJ2-3, reads GAGVSQTPSNKVTEKGKYVELRCDPISGHTALYWYRQSLGQGPEFLIYFQGTGAADDSGLPNDRFFAVRPEGSVSTLKIQRTERGDSAVYLCASSLSGVTDTQYFGPGTRLTVL.

The J gene is TRBJ2-5, the V gene TRBV14; TRBD2 is a possible D gene (5 bases). Germline V lookup: CDR1 SGHDN, CDR2 FVKESK. The CDR3 consists of 13 residues. Trimming removed 5 bases from V and 7 bases from J, with 14 bases in between. The CDR3 loop reads CASSYSNRGTQYF. CDR3 sequence (DNA): TGTGCCAGCAGCTATTCGAACCGGGGGACCCAGTACTTC.

At least ten counts were recorded for this clonotype. This chain joins TRBV7-9 and TRBJ2-3; no clear D. In germline, CDR1 is SEHNR, CDR2 FQNEAQ (reference sequence). The CDR3 is 14 amino acids. Trimming cost V 6 bases and J 0 bases, with 10 bases left between them. The CDR3 DNA reads TGTGCCAGCAGTTTAAGTGGGAGCACAGATACGCAGTATTTT. Translated: CASSLSGSTDTQYF.

This clonotype turned up a few times. The junction does not match germline at one end; this may be a read error. The V and J genes are TRBV7-7 and TRBJ2-1; no firm D call. Germline V lookup: CDR1 SSHAT, CDR2 FNYEAQ (reference sequence). The CDR3 length is 13 residues. The DNA for the CDR3 is TGTGCTAGCAGCTTTTCCGTCTACAATGAGCAGTTCTTC. Translation gives CASSFSVYNEQFF.